This T cell receptor (beta chain) comes out of a study of blood T cell repertoires in COVID-19. Study summary: Samples representing acute and convalescent COVID-19 were sourced from the United States, Italy and Spain. Nucleic acid was either cDNA or gDNA, and it came from T cells, B-cell-depleted T cells, or PBMCs.

Original data processing: Estimated nucleated cell counts came from reference gene primer amplification. Some clones are missing from TCRdb's copy, which holds only in-frame ones; the method was immunoSEQ multiplex PCR. V, J and clone size reflect that table, while D and trimming were determined from the DNA. Among under 200,000 clones, 80% to 90% were seen once, and the ten largest hold around 8.2%. Trimming removed 10 bases at V and 0 bases at J, with 10 bases between. The CDR3 extends over 13 amino acids. Germline-derived CDR1 and CDR2 are LNHDA and SQIVND (reference sequence). The chain couples TRBV19 to TRBJ1-3; D is unclear. Sequencing input: peripheral blood. This clonotype was sampled from a man aged 55 to 70 with acute or convalescent COVID-19. CDR3 protein: CATSKSSGNTIYF. CDR3 nucleotides: TGTGCCACATCAAAGAGCTCTGGAAACACCATATATTTT.